Below are 11 T cell receptor beta chains sequenced from a single sample in a study of T cell responses to AZD1222 COVID-19 vaccine. TCRdb's table, derived via immunoSEQ multiplex PCR, lists solely in-frame clones and lacks some. Of roughly 120,000 clones in the sample, roughly 91% were seen once. The sample was peripheral blood, taken 28 days after the second AZD1222 dose. The origin of the receptors is an adult who received the AZD1222 COVID-19 vaccine.

V and J are TRBV7-9 and TRBJ1-2; no definite D call. V dropped 4 bases and J dropped 8 bases, with 17 bases sitting between them. Germline loops: CDR1 SEHNR, CDR2 FQNEAQ (reference sequence). The CDR3 sequence is 14 residues long. CDR3 sequence reads: CASSSTPADQGYTF. In nucleotides, the CDR3 is TGTGCCAGCAGCTCAACCCCGGCGGACCAGGGCTACACCTTC.

The chain has TRBV12-3 or TRBV12-4 and TRBJ1-4; no clear D gene. The CDR3 length is 13 residues. With 6 bases removed from V and 0 bases from J, the gap between germline ends came to 5 bases. The CDR3 DNA is TGTGCCAGCAGGCTTGCAACTAATGAAAAACTGTTTTTT. Translating it yields CASRLATNEKLFF.

The J gene is TRBJ2-3, the V gene TRBV4-1; TRBD2 matches at 13 bases. V dropped 0 bases and J dropped 6; count of bases not matched to a gene: 12. The CDR3 runs 19 residues. Per the germline V gene, CDR1 is MGHRA and CDR2 is YSYEKL. CDR3 protein: CASSQDPLRLAGGLDTQYF. CDR3 in DNA: TGCGCCAGCAGCCAAGATCCACTCCGACTAGCGGGGGGTCTGGATACGCAGTATTTT.

The chain employs TRBV4-3 and TRBJ1-5, with D hard to call. Germline V gene lookup returns CDR1 LGHNA and CDR2 YSLEER. V lost 5 bases, J lost 7 bases, and 12 bases lay in between. This CDR3 is 13 amino acids long. In DNA form, the CDR3 reads TGCGCCAGCAGCGGCGGGGTTACACAGCCCCAGCATTTT. The encoded protein is CASSGGVTQPQHF.

The chain carries TRBV28 and TRBJ1-2, with D possibly being TRBD1 (5 bases). Trimming shortened V by 3 bases and J by 4 bases, and 6 bases separated the two germline ends. The CDR3 covers 12 residues. The germline gives CDR1 MDHEN, CDR2 SYDVKM. The CDR3 loop reads CASSFDSYGYTF. In DNA form, the CDR3 reads TGTGCCAGCAGTTTCGACAGCTATGGCTACACCTTC.

The rearrangement links TRBV29-1 to TRBJ2-5; no definite D call. The CDR3 loop spans 11 amino acids. The germline CDR1 and CDR2 sequences are SQVTM and ANQGSEA. V lost 6 bases and J lost 4, with 9 bases in between. CDR3 bases: TGCAGCGTCGAACTTGGAGAGACCCAGTACTTC. It encodes CSVELGETQYF.

This chain joins TRBV27 and TRBJ2-7, with D possibly TRBD1 on 6 matching bases. This CDR3 is built from 14 residues. Germline V lookup: CDR1 MNHEY, CDR2 SMNVEV (reference sequence). The V end lost 8 bases, the J end lost 3 bases, and 17 bases lay between the germline ends. CDR3 sequence reads: CASGGRCLDYEQYF. The CDR3 DNA reads TGTGCCAGCGGGGGCAGATGCCTGGACTACGAGCAGTACTTC.

The chain is built from TRBV7-2 and TRBJ2-3, with no clear D. This CDR3 is built from 15 residues. Germline V gene sequence: CDR1 SGHTA, CDR2 FQGNSA. The V end lost 5 bases, the J end lost 1 base, and 13 bases lay between the germline ends. CDR3 residues: CASSQVISGTDTQYF. In DNA form, the CDR3 reads TGTGCCAGCAGCCAAGTAATCTCGGGCACAGATACGCAGTATTTT. The full variable domain, its missing parts supplied by reference TRBV7-2 and TRBJ2-3, is GAGVSQSPSNKVTEKGKDVELRCDPISGHTALYWYRQSLGQGLEFLIYFQGNSAPDKSGLPSDRFSAERTGGSVSTLTIQRTQQEDSAVYLCASSQVISGTDTQYFGPGTRLTVL.

This rearrangement joins TRBV6-2 or TRBV6-3 to TRBJ2-1; D assignment may be TRBD1 or TRBD2 (5 bases each). With 1 base removed from V and 9 bases from J, the gap between germline ends came to 7 bases. Germline CDR1 is MNHEY and CDR2 is SVGEGT. The CDR3 length is 12 residues. The CDR3 here is CASSYLGTEQFF. The CDR3, as DNA: TGTGCCAGCAGTTACTTGGGGACTGAGCAGTTCTTC.

This clone was seen a few times. The V and J genes are TRBV9 and TRBJ1-1; 8 bases match TRBD1. CDR3 length: 15 residues. Per germline, CDR1 SGDLS and CDR2 YYNGEE. Trimming cost V 4 bases and J 6 bases; bases outside gene matches: 11. CDR3 protein: CASSPPTGDLAEAFF. The CDR3 DNA is TGTGCCAGCAGCCCTCCGACAGGGGATTTGGCTGAAGCTTTCTTT. Full variable domain (rest looked up from reference TRBV9 and TRBJ1-1): DSGVTQTPKHLITATGQRVTLRCSPRSGDLSVYWYQQSLDQGLQFLIQYYNGEERAKGNILERFSAQQFPDLHSELNLSSLELGDSALYFCASSPPTGDLAEAFFGQGTRLTVV.

The V call is TRBV7-9, the J call TRBJ1-5; D gene uncertain. Trimming stripped 1 base from V and 4 bases from J, with 14 bases between. Per the germline V gene, CDR1 is SEHNR and CDR2 is FQNEAQ (reference sequence). CDR3 length: 16 amino acids. CDR3 loop: CASSLGAGGRNQPQHF. CDR3 coding DNA: TGTGCCAGCAGCTTAGGCGCAGGAGGGAGAAATCAGCCCCAGCATTTT.